Listed here are 8 T cell receptor beta chains from one sample, sequenced in a study of T cell clonotyping in hematopoietic cell transplantation. TCRdb's table, derived via immunoSEQ multiplex PCR, lists solely in-frame clones and lacks some. The repertoire includes approximately 16,000 clones, roughly 85% of them detected once, and 3.5% to 5% sits in the top ten. Source material: peripheral blood mononuclear cells. These TCRs come from a middle-aged woman in good health. Some clones in this sample may be carry-over from other donors' samples.

In regard to this clone: This CDR3 is also generated by other DNA sequences in the sample. The chain uses TRBV5-1 and TRBJ1-5; possible D gene TRBD1, 5 bases. CDR1 SGHRS and CDR2 YFSETQ come from the germline V gene. This CDR3 has 14 amino acids. V was clipped by 0 bases and J by 4 bases, with 8 bases between them. The CDR3 loop is CASSLGTPNQPQHF. The CDR3 coding sequence is TGCGCCAGCAGCTTGGGGACACCTAATCAGCCCCAGCATTTT.

This clone was observed a few times. The gene calls are TRBV6-6 and TRBJ2-7; D ambiguous. The CDR3 totals 13 residues. The germline CDR1 and CDR2 sequences are MNHNY and SVGAGI (reference sequence). V shed 2 bases and J shed 1 base, with 6 bases lying between them. The CDR3 loop reads CASSYGQSYEQYF. In DNA form, the CDR3 reads TGTGCCAGCAGTTACGGGCAGTCCTACGAGCAGTACTTC.

The gene calls are TRBV5-1 and TRBJ1-5, with TRBD1 as a possible D gene (5 bases). This CDR3 is built from 15 residues. CDR1 and CDR2 from the germline V gene are SGHRS and YFSETQ. V was clipped by 0 bases and J by 6 bases, with 13 bases between them. The DNA of the CDR3 is TGCGCCAGCAGCTTGGTCGGGGGTCCGGGTCAGCCCCAGCATTTT. It is translated as CASSLVGGPGQPQHF. Complete variable domain (other parts from reference TRBV5-1 and TRBJ1-5): KAGVTQTPRYLIKTRGQQVTLSCSPISGHRSVSWYQQTPGQGLQFLFEYFSETQRNKGNFPGRFSGRQFSNSRSEMNVSTLELGDSALYLCASSLVGGPGQPQHFGDGTRLSIL.

This chain connects TRBV15 to TRBJ2-3, with a possible D match to TRBD2 (7 bases). The CDR3 length is 17 residues. Deletions cut 0 bases from V and 4 bases from J, with 17 bases between. Germline assignment: CDR1 LNHNV and CDR2 YYDKDF (reference sequence). The DNA of the CDR3 is TGTGCCACCAGCAGAGATCGAGGGGGAGGGCCGGCAGATACGCAGTATTTT. Encoded protein: CATSRDRGGGPADTQYF.

The rearrangement joins TRBV4-2 to TRBJ1-1, with D perhaps TRBD1 (6 bases). This CDR3 is 14 amino acids long. V lost 3 bases and J 6 bases, leaving 14 bases between the germline ends. The germline V gene has CDR1 LGHNA and CDR2 YNFKEQ. CDR3 in amino acids: CASSQSSGAPEAFF. The CDR3 nucleotides are TGTGCCAGCAGCCAGTCTTCGGGGGCCCCTGAAGCTTTCTTT.

This chain joins TRBV5-1 and TRBJ2-3; the match to TRBD2 covers 8 bases. CDR3 length: 15 residues. Per the germline V gene, CDR1 is SGHRS and CDR2 is YFSETQ. Trimming cost V 2 bases and J 4 bases; bases outside gene matches: 6. The CDR3 sequence: CASSFYGGEADTQYF. CDR3 DNA: TGCGCCAGCAGCTTTTACGGGGGGGAGGCAGATACGCAGTATTTT.

The chain joins TRBV29-1 to TRBJ1-1, with TRBD1 identical over 8 bases. Germline V gene lookup returns CDR1 SQVTM and CDR2 ANQGSEA. The CDR3 sequence is 13 residues long. The V segment lost 6 bases and the J segment 2 bases; nucleotides outside the gene matches: 5. The CDR3 is CSVPGQANTEAFF. The CDR3 DNA follows: TGCAGCGTACCGGGACAGGCTAACACTGAAGCTTTCTTT.

The genes are TRBV6-4 and TRBJ1-2, with D possibly matching TRBD1 (6 bases). The V end lost 4 bases, the J end lost 4 bases, and 10 bases lay between the germline ends. The CDR3 covers 13 residues. CDR1 MRHNA and CDR2 SNTAGT come from the germline V gene. As DNA, the CDR3 is TGTGCCAGCAGTGCAGGGGTGGGCTATGGCTACACCTTC. It yields the protein CASSAGVGYGYTF.